Sequencing of this T cell receptor (beta chain) was carried out in a study of OX40 agonist ivuxolimab in advanced cancers. For the study at large: Prior anti-PD-1, anti-PD-L1 or anti-CTLA-4 therapy was allowed; 40% to 50% had some. General study findings and limits: CD8+ T cells averaged more expanded clones than CD4+. The 0.1-3.0 mg/kg partial responders had among the lowest clonal expansion.

Trimming at V came to 4 bases and at J to 0 bases, leaving 3 bases not matched to a gene. This CDR3 region has 15 residues. The germline V gene encodes CDR1 MNHEY and CDR2 SVGAGI. The data were produced by immunoSEQ multiplex PCR, yet TCRdb's version contains in-frame clones alone and is incomplete. The sample lists 80,000 to 100,000 clones, approximately 91% occurring once. No patient had autoimmune disease or received systemic immunosuppression. A single count supports this clone. Its antigen is still unknown. The V and J genes are TRBV6-5 and TRBJ2-1, with 7 bases that match TRBD1. The sample here was CD4+ or CD8+ T cells sorted from blood, taken in a trial of the OX40 agonist ivuxolimab. The TCR comes from an adult with an advanced solid tumor such as melanoma, head and neck, liver or kidney cancer. CDR3 protein: CASSFRQGSYNEQFF. As DNA, the CDR3 is TGTGCCAGCAGTTTCCGACAGGGCTCCTACAATGAGCAGTTCTTC.